This T cell receptor (beta chain) derives from a study of neurological immune-mediated disorders. In this sample, this clonotype turned up many times. Its antigen is currently unknown. Overall study findings and caveats: One related-CDR3 cluster, identified by phylogenetic grouping, held the repertoires of 18 of 34 multiple sclerosis patients and was a possible signature. No expanded-clone CDR3 amino acid sequence recurred across subjects, suggesting private TCR-beta repertoires. Neither clinical nor MRI features showed any association with the multiple sclerosis repertoire cluster, and the authors stated that larger cohorts are needed.

The cDNA was produced through 5'RACE with 10-nucleotide random UMIs. TCRdb used MiXCR to reprocess the 5' RACE reads, holding one entry per CDR3 protein. Among roughly 47,000 distinct CDR3 sequences, roughly 4% were seen once, and the ten largest hold around 5%. With V trimmed by 2 bases and J by 3 bases, 1 base remained unmatched. Germline V gene lookup returns CDR1 SGHKS and CDR2 YYEKEE (reference sequence). The CDR3 loop spans 13 amino acids. The clonotype was recovered from a woman aged 55-69 years with multiple sclerosis. The V and J genes are TRBV5-5 and TRBJ2-5; 7 nucleotides line up with TRBD1. The sample comprised PBMCs. The DNA of the CDR3 is TGTGCCAGCAGCTTTGGGACAGAAGAGACCCAGTACTTC. This encodes CASSFGTEETQYF.